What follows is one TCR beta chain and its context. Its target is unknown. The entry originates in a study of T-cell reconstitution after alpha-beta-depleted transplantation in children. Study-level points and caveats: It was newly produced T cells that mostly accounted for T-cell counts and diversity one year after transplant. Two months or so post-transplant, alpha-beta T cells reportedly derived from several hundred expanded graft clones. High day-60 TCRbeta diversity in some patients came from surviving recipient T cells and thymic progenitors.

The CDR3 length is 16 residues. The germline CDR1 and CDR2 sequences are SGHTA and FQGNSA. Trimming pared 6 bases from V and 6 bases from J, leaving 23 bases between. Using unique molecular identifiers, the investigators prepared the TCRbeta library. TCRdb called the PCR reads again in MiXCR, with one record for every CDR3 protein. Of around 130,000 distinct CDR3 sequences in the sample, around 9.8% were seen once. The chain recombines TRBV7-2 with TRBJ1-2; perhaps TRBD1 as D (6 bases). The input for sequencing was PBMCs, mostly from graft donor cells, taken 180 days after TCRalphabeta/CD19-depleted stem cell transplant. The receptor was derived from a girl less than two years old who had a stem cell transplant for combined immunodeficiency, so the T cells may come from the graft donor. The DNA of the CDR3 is TGTGCCAGCAGACCCCCAGGACTGCAGGGGTGGGATGGCTACACCTTC. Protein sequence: CASRPPGLQGWDGYTF.